One and the same sample provided the 2 T cell receptor beta chains below, sequenced in a study of blood T cell repertoires in COVID-19. TCRdb's table, derived via immunoSEQ multiplex PCR, lists solely in-frame clones and lacks some. Of about 300,000 clones in the sample, more than 80% were seen once. Sequencing was done on a sample of peripheral blood. Source of these receptors: a man in his late teens or twenties who had recovered from COVID-19.

This chain connects TRBV5-1 to TRBJ1-4; TRBD1 might be the D (6 bases). CDR3 size: 12 residues. V lost 5 bases and J lost 12, with 14 bases in between. The germline V gene has CDR1 SGHRS and CDR2 YFSETQ. CDR3 DNA: TGCGCCAGCAGAAGGGGGACCGGTGAACTGTTTTTT. Translation: CASRRGTGELFF.

Worth noting for this clone: Other DNA sequences in the same sample also yield this CDR3. This chain uses TRBV27 with TRBJ1-5; 9 bases are shared with TRBD1. V shed 3 bases and J 4 bases; nucleotides not matched to a gene: 1. This CDR3 contains 14 residues. Germline V CDR1 and CDR2: MNHEY, SMNVEV (reference sequence). CDR3 in DNA: TGTGCCAGCAGTTTGGGACAGGGAAATCAGCCCCAGCATTTT. Its protein is CASSLGQGNQPQHF.